This is a list of T cell receptor beta chains from one sample in a study of blood T cell repertoires in COVID-19. Clones were read by immunoSEQ multiplex PCR, and TCRdb kept only the in-frame ones, dropping some. Of about 120,000 clones in the sample, about nine tenths are singletons; the top ten hold 25% to 30%. The sample was peripheral blood. These receptors came from a woman in her sixties or seventies with acute or convalescent COVID-19. Each CDR3 is given with its conserved first and last residue. D genes are given only for firm matches. Expanded clones get a size class; other rows say once, few or many, or leave the size out.

V: TRBV4-2
J: TRBJ2-4
D: TRBD1
size: .
CDR3: CASSQEMDRGTKNIQYF
DNA: TGTGCCAGCAGCCAAGAAATGGACAGGGGGACCAAAAACATTCAGTACTTC

V: TRBV30
J: TRBJ2-1
D: .
size: .
CDR3: CAWSVHSGHSLQGSSYNEQFF
DNA: TGTGCCTGGAGTGTACATAGTGGCCATTCCCTACAGGGTAGCTCCTACAATGAGCAGTTCTTC

V: TRBV6-5
J: TRBJ1-2
D: .
size: .
CDR3: CASSKPGANYGYTF
DNA: TGTGCCAGCAGTAAGCCAGGGGCTAACTATGGCTACACCTTC

V: TRBV30
J: TRBJ1-5
D: .
size: .
CDR3: CAWSVLRGQPQHF
DNA: TGTGCCTGGAGTGTCTTGCGGGGTCAGCCCCAGCATTTT

V: TRBV10-3
J: TRBJ2-7
D: TRBD2
size: .
CDR3: CAISESGEGGREQYF
DNA: TGTGCCATCAGTGAGTCGGGGGAGGGAGGGCGCGAGCAGTACTTC

V: TRBV5-1
J: TRBJ1-1
D: .
size: once
CDR3: CASTLKGDTEAFF
DNA: TGCGCCAGCACACTAAAGGGGGACACTGAAGCTTTCTTT

V: TRBV6-5
J: TRBJ2-2
D: .
size: .
CDR3: CASGVSNMYTGELFF
DNA: TGTGCCAGCGGAGTGTCCAATATGTACACCGGGGAGCTGTTTTTT

V: TRBV28
J: TRBJ2-3
D: TRBD2
size: .
CDR3: CAGASGGQARDTQYF
DNA: TGTGCCGGGGCTAGCGGGGGACAGGCACGAGATACGCAGTATTTT

V: TRBV24-1
J: TRBJ2-1
D: TRBD1
size: .
CDR3: CATSVSPGQGRNEQFF
DNA: TGTGCCACCAGTGTCTCTCCGGGACAGGGTAGAAATGAGCAGTTCTTC

V: TRBV3-1/TRBV3-2
J: TRBJ2-1
D: .
size: .
CDR3: CASSQEQVRLPEQFF
DNA: TGTGCCAGCAGCCAAGAACAGGTTCGTCTCCCGGAGCAGTTCTTC

V: TRBV19
J: TRBJ1-6
D: .
size: .
CDR3: CATPGQGHNSPLHF
DNA: TGTGCCACCCCCGGACAAGGACATAATTCACCCCTCCACTTT

V: TRBV5-1
J: TRBJ1-4
D: TRBD1
size: .
CDR3: CASSYDRGNEKLFF
DNA: TGCGCCAGCAGCTACGACAGGGGGAACGAAAAACTGTTTTTT

V: TRBV3-1/TRBV3-2
J: TRBJ1-5
D: TRBD1
size: .
CDR3: CASSQGTGDQPQHF
DNA: TGTGCCAGCAGCCAAGGGACAGGGGACCAGCCCCAGCATTTT

V: TRBV28
J: TRBJ2-7
D: .
size: once
CDR3: CASSDSYEQYF
DNA: TGTGCCAGCAGCGACAGCTACGAGCAGTACTTC

V: TRBV11-2
J: TRBJ1-5
D: .
size: .
CDR3: CASSLRAGSNQPQHF
DNA: TGTGCCAGCAGCCTCCGGGCGGGTAGCAATCAGCCCCAGCATTTT

V: TRBV19
J: TRBJ1-2
D: TRBD1
size: .
CDR3: CASSIGGQGNYGYTF
DNA: TGTGCCAGTAGTATAGGGGGACAGGGGAACTATGGCTACACCTTC

V: TRBV11-3
J: TRBJ1-1
D: .
size: .
CDR3: CASSLVAVSNTEAFF
DNA: TGTGCCAGCAGCTTAGTCGCGGTCTCCAACACTGAAGCTTTCTTT

V: TRBV29-1
J: TRBJ2-1
D: .
size: .
CDR3: CSVDRGEQFF
DNA: TGCAGCGTTGACCGCGGTGAGCAGTTCTTC

V: TRBV28
J: TRBJ2-7
D: TRBD1
size: .
CDR3: CASSLTGTGGYEQYF
DNA: TGTGCCAGCAGTCTAACCGGGACAGGGGGCTACGAGCAGTACTTC

V: TRBV11-2
J: TRBJ1-1
D: .
size: .
CDR3: CASSLVRDTEAFF
DNA: TGTGCCAGCAGCTTAGTGAGGGACACTGAAGCTTTCTTT